Shown below are 26 T cell receptor beta chains from a single sample sequenced in a study of cytomegalovirus exposure and HLA in healthy donors. The study ran its PCR with 60 Vbeta and 13 Jbeta primers. Here immunoSEQ multiplex PCR was the method, and the copy in TCRdb shows in-frame clones only, minus some. Of about 150,000 clones listed, 84% are singletons. The sequenced sample was PBMCs. The receptors originated from a boy under 10 years old in good health and CMV-seronegative.

This clone was detected a few times. The J gene is TRBJ2-1, the V gene TRBV11-3, with 8 bases identical to TRBD2. In germline, CDR1 is SGHNT, CDR2 YENEEA. The CDR3 consists of 15 residues. The V segment lost 5 bases and the J segment 2 bases; nucleotides outside the gene matches: 5. CDR3 nucleotides: TGTGCCAGCAGCCTGCCGGGACTAGCCTACAATGAGCAGTTCTTC. Its protein is CASSLPGLAYNEQFF.

The V and J genes are TRBV7-9 and TRBJ2-1; the D gene is possibly TRBD2 (5 bases). Germline loops: CDR1 SEHNR, CDR2 FQNEAQ (reference sequence). The CDR3 has 15 amino acids. V was trimmed by 0 bases and J by 8 bases, leaving 14 bases between them. The DNA for the CDR3 is TGTGCCAGCAGCTTAGCGGACTCAACTCCGGATGAGCAGTTCTTC. Translated: CASSLADSTPDEQFF.

This chain uses TRBV7-7 with TRBJ2-6; D not resolved. The CDR3 sequence is 14 residues long. CDR1 SSHAT and CDR2 FNYEAQ come from the germline V gene (reference sequence). Trimming left V 1 base short and J 4 bases short, with 5 bases between. The DNA for the CDR3 is TGTGCCAGCAGCTTAGGCGCCGGGGCCAACGTCCTGACTTTC. Its protein product is CASSLGAGANVLTF.

The chain recombines TRBV25-1 with TRBJ2-1, with D possibly being TRBD1 (5 bases). Germline values: CDR1 MGHDK, CDR2 SYGVNS. The CDR3 sequence is 15 residues long. Trimming pared 8 bases from V and 0 bases from J, leaving 14 bases between. The CDR3 DNA reads TGTGCCAGCGGGGCCCCAGGAAGCTCCTACAATGAGCAGTTCTTC. It codes for CASGAPGSSYNEQFF. Looking up the rest from reference TRBV25-1 and TRBJ2-1 gives the full variable domain: EADIYQTPRYLVIGTGKKITLECSQTMGHDKMYWYQQDPGMELHLIHYSYGVNSTEKGDLSSESTVSRIRTEHFPLTLESARPSHTSQYLCASGAPGSSYNEQFFGPGTRLTVL.

The chain uses TRBV6-1 and TRBJ1-1; weak D call: TRBD1 (5 bases). The CDR3 sequence is 13 residues long. The germline gives CDR1 MNHNS, CDR2 SASEGT. Trimming stripped 7 bases from V and 3 bases from J, with 12 bases between. The CDR3 loop reads CASTVAGDTEAFF. The CDR3 coding sequence is TGTGCCAGCACTGTGGCGGGGGACACTGAAGCTTTCTTT.

V and J are TRBV9 and TRBJ1-5, with 7 bases fitting TRBD1. Trimming took 3 bases from V and 8 from J; bases not matched to a gene: 11. The CDR3 has 15 amino acids. CDR1 is SGDLS and CDR2 is YYNGEE in the germline V gene. CDR3 sequence (DNA): TGTGCCAGCAGCGGCATGGGACAGTTCCTGGAGCCCCAGCATTTT. As protein: CASSGMGQFLEPQHF.

The chain joins TRBV5-1 to TRBJ1-3; 9 positions agree with TRBD1. The CDR3 runs 16 residues. Per germline, CDR1 SGHRS and CDR2 YFSETQ. V shed 4 bases, J shed 0 bases, and the junction held 5 bases outside the gene matches. For the CDR3, the DNA is TGCGCCAGCAGCGCGGGACAGGGCAACTCTGGAAACACCATATATTTT. It yields the protein CASSAGQGNSGNTIYF.

This chain joins TRBV10-2 and TRBJ1-1, with 9 bases lining up with TRBD1. The V and J ends lost 3 bases and 0 bases, in that order; junction bases with no gene match: 5. Germline assignment: CDR1 WSHSY and CDR2 SAAADI. This CDR3 region has 16 residues. This CDR3 reads CASSDRTGALNTEAFF. For the CDR3, the DNA is TGCGCCAGCAGTGATCGGACAGGGGCGCTGAACACTGAAGCTTTCTTT.

DNA of the CDR3: TGTGCCAGCAGCGTACTGGGACAGGGCGAAGAGACCCAGTACTTC. Its translation: CASSVLGQGEETQYF. This chain uses TRBV9 with TRBJ2-5, with 9 bases lining up with TRBD1. Trimming took 1 base from V and 3 from J; bases not matched to a gene: 4. Germline loops: CDR1 SGDLS, CDR2 YYNGEE. This CDR3 contains 15 residues.

The V and J genes are TRBV6-5 and TRBJ2-5; D possibly corresponds to TRBD2 (6 bases). Trimming shortened V by 7 bases and J by 5 bases, and 17 bases separated the two germline ends. Looked up from germline, CDR1 is MNHEY and CDR2 is SVGAGI. The CDR3 loop spans 14 amino acids. The CDR3 loop reads CASTSYGLTETQYF. CDR3 sequence (DNA): TGTGCCAGCACCTCTTATGGACTAACGGAGACCCAGTACTTC.

V usage is TRBV9 and J usage is TRBJ2-1, with TRBD1 matching 9 bases. V lost 1 base to trimming and J lost 8 bases; unmatched junction nucleotides: 10. The CDR3 runs to 16 residues. Germline V lookup: CDR1 SGDLS, CDR2 YYNGEE. In DNA form, the CDR3 reads TGTGCCAGCAGCGTATTACCGGGACAGGGTATCGATGAGCAGTTCTTC. Translation gives CASSVLPGQGIDEQFF. Full variable domain (rest looked up from reference TRBV9 and TRBJ2-1): DSGVTQTPKHLITATGQRVTLRCSPRSGDLSVYWYQQSLDQGLQFLIQYYNGEERAKGNILERFSAQQFPDLHSELNLSSLELGDSALYFCASSVLPGQGIDEQFFGPGTRLTVL.

The V and J genes are TRBV28 and TRBJ1-2; the D gene is possibly TRBD1 (5 bases). Trimming removed 5 bases from V and 7 bases from J, with 17 bases in between. From germline, CDR1 is MDHEN and CDR2 SYDVKM. The CDR3 sequence is 14 residues long. Here the CDR3 reads CASSQKPGSGGYTF. The CDR3 region has the DNA TGTGCCAGCAGTCAAAAGCCAGGGTCCGGTGGCTACACCTTC.

The chain links TRBV2 to TRBJ2-7; D remains ambiguous. Germline loops: CDR1 SNHLY, CDR2 FYNNEI. This CDR3 comprises 14 residues. Trimming removed 1 base at V and 0 bases at J, with 7 bases between. The CDR3 sequence: CASSEDRSSYEQYF. The CDR3 DNA reads TGTGCCAGCAGTGAAGATCGGTCCTCCTACGAGCAGTACTTC.

This clone was counted once. This sequence joins TRBV28 and TRBJ2-2, with 7 bases that match TRBD2. The J segment lost 3 bases and the V segment lost 5 bases, leaving 6 bases of the junction unmatched. Germline V gene data show CDR1 as MDHEN and CDR2 as SYDVKM. CDR3 length: 15 amino acids. CDR3 in DNA: TGTGCCAGCAGTCTGAACCGGGGGGACACCGGGGAGCTGTTTTTT. Translating gives CASSLNRGDTGELFF. The full variable domain, rest sourced from reference TRBV28 and TRBJ2-2, is DVKVTQSSRYLVKRTGEKVFLECVQDMDHENMFWYRQDPGLGLRLIYFSYDVKMKEKGDIPEGYSVSREKKERFSLILESASTNQTSMYLCASSLNRGDTGELFFGEGSRLTVL.

The chain combines TRBV28 with TRBJ2-7, with D perhaps matching TRBD2 (6 bases). The V end lost 3 bases, the J end lost 6 bases, and 15 bases lay between the germline ends. This CDR3 comprises 14 residues. Germline V gene lookup returns CDR1 MDHEN and CDR2 SYDVKM. CDR3 DNA: TGTGCCAGCAGTTTTGGCGGGGTCGTGCGCGAGCAGTACTTC. This encodes CASSFGGVVREQYF.

The J gene is TRBJ2-2, the V gene TRBV19; 7 bases align to TRBD1. This CDR3 is 15 amino acids long. J lost 3 bases, V lost 4 bases, and 5 bases had no gene match. Germline loops: CDR1 LNHDA, CDR2 SQIVND (reference sequence). The CDR3 is CASSTRQGYTGELFF. CDR3 nucleotide sequence: TGTGCCAGTAGTACCCGACAGGGATACACCGGGGAGCTGTTTTTT.

V usage is TRBV5-4 and J usage is TRBJ2-1, with TRBD2 matching 7 bases. Germline CDR1 and CDR2: SGHNT and YYREEE (reference sequence). The CDR3 length is 15 residues. The V and J ends lost 2 bases and 8 bases, in that order; junction bases with no gene match: 10. CDR3 in amino acids: CASSLMTSPLYEQFF. The CDR3 nucleotides are TGTGCCAGCAGCTTAATGACTAGCCCTTTGTATGAGCAGTTCTTC.

This chain links TRBV11-2 with TRBJ1-4; TRBD1 matches at 8 bases. This CDR3 spans 17 amino acids. V gave up 1 base and J gave up 0 bases; unmatched junction bases: 4. Germline V gene data show CDR1 as SGHAT and CDR2 as FQNNGV. For the CDR3, the DNA is TGTGCCAGCAGCTTAGGACAGGGGCTACCAACTAATGAAAAACTGTTTTTT. Protein sequence: CASSLGQGLPTNEKLFF.

The V gene is TRBV29-1, the J gene TRBJ1-2, with 7 bases matching TRBD1. The CDR3 totals 16 residues. Per the germline V gene, CDR1 is SQVTM and CDR2 is ANQGSEA. V lost 7 bases and J lost 3; bases outside the gene matches: 17. CDR3 sequence: CSATPGVQGNYYGYTF. CDR3 nucleotide sequence: TGCAGCGCTACCCCAGGAGTACAGGGGAATTACTATGGCTACACCTTC.

This chain uses TRBV6-5 with TRBJ1-5; unclear D gene. CDR1 is MNHEY and CDR2 is SVGAGI in the germline V gene. Trimming cost V 5 bases and J 2 bases, with 7 bases left between them. CDR3 length equals 13 residues. CDR3 DNA sequence: TGTGCCAGCAGTCCACCGGGCAATCAGCCCCAGCATTTT. It is translated as CASSPPGNQPQHF.

V gene TRBV5-1 combines with J gene TRBJ2-3, with TRBD1 matching over 9 bases. The CDR3 spans 14 residues. In germline, CDR1 is SGHRS, CDR2 YFSETQ. Germline trimming cut 4 bases from V and 4 bases from J; bases unmatched to any gene: 4. This chain's CDR3 is CASSLDRGPDTQYF. The CDR3 region has the DNA TGCGCCAGCAGCCTGGACAGGGGCCCAGATACGCAGTATTTT. Drawing the rest from reference TRBV5-1 and TRBJ2-3, the complete variable domain is KAGVTQTPRYLIKTRGQQVTLSCSPISGHRSVSWYQQTPGQGLQFLFEYFSETQRNKGNFPGRFSGRQFSNSRSEMNVSTLELGDSALYLCASSLDRGPDTQYFGPGTRLTVL.

The rearrangement links TRBV5-8 to TRBJ1-2; 7 bases are a match to TRBD1. V dropped 2 bases and J dropped 2; count of bases not matched to a gene: 6. The CDR3 spans 15 residues. Germline CDR1 reads SGHTS; CDR2 reads YDEGEE. The CDR3: CASSLTATGNYGYTF. In DNA, the CDR3 is TGTGCCAGCAGCTTAACCGCGACAGGGAACTATGGCTACACCTTC.

This clone was picked up a small number of times. V is TRBV6-1 and J is TRBJ2-7; D perhaps matches TRBD2 (6 bases). The length of the CDR3 is 15 residues. Germline CDR1 reads MNHNS; CDR2 reads SASEGT. V lost 1 base and J 1 base, leaving 11 bases between the germline ends. DNA of the CDR3: TGTGCCAGCAGTGAAGGCGGGGACGGTTCCTACGAGCAGTACTTC. Its translation: CASSEGGDGSYEQYF.

This rearrangement joins TRBV4-1 to TRBJ2-7; 8 nucleotides line up with TRBD2. The V and J ends lost 0 bases and 4 bases, in that order; junction bases with no gene match: 8. Germline-derived CDR1 and CDR2 are MGHRA and YSYEKL. This CDR3 spans 16 amino acids. CDR3 sequence (DNA): TGCGCCAGCAGCCAAGAGTTAGCGGGATTGATGTACGAGCAGTACTTC. It specifies CASSQELAGLMYEQYF.

The chain links TRBV14 to TRBJ1-4; perhaps TRBD1 as D (5 bases). The V gene's germline CDR1 is SGHDN and CDR2 FVKESK. V shed 1 base and J shed 4 bases, with 10 bases lying between them. The CDR3 sequence is 15 residues long. CDR3: CASSQVTGNNEKLFF. The CDR3 region has the DNA TGTGCCAGCAGCCAAGTCACAGGCAATAATGAAAAACTGTTTTTT. Supplemented by reference TRBV14 and TRBJ1-4, the full variable domain reads EAGVTQFPSHSVIEKGQTVTLRCDPISGHDNLYWYRRVMGKEIKFLLHFVKESKQDESGMPNNRFLAERTGGTYSTLKVQPAELEDSGVYFCASSQVTGNNEKLFFGSGTQLSVL.

In this sample, this clone turned up a few times. The gene calls are TRBV7-6 and TRBJ2-2, with 8 bases that match TRBD1. This CDR3 is 17 amino acids long. Trimming at V came to 0 bases and at J to 1 base, leaving 4 bases not matched to a gene. Germline CDR1 SGHVS, CDR2 FNYEAQ. CDR3 sequence reads: CASSLAPGTGNTGELFF. The CDR3 coding sequence is TGTGCCAGCAGCTTAGCTCCCGGGACAGGGAACACCGGGGAGCTGTTTTTT.